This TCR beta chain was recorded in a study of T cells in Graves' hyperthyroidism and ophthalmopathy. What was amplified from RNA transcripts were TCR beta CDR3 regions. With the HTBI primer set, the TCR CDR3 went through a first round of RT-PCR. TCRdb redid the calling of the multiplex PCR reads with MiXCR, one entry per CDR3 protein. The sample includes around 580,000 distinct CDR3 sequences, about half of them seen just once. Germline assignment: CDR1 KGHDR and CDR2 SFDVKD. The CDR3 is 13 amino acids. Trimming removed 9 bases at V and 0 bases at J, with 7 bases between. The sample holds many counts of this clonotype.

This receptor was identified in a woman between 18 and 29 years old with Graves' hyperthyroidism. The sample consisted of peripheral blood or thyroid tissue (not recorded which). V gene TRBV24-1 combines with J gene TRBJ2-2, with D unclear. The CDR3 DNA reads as TGTGCCACCTTGGGCCCGAACACCGGGGAGCTGTTTTTT. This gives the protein CATLGPNTGELFF.